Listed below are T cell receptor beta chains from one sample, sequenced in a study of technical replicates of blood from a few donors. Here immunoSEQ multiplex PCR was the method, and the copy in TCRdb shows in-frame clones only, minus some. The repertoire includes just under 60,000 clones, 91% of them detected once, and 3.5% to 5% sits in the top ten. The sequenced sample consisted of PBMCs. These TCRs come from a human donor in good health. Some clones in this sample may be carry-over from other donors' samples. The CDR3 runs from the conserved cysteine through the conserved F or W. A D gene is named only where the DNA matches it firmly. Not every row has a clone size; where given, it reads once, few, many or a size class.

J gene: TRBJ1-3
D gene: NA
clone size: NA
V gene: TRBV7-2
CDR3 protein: CASSRGGNSGNTIYF
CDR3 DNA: TGTGCCAGCAGCCGCGGCGGTAACTCTGGAAACACCATATATTTT

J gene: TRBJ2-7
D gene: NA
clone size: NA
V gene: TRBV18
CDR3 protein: CASSPSVGTYEQYF
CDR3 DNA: TGTGCCAGCTCACCCTCGGTCGGGACCTACGAGCAGTACTTC

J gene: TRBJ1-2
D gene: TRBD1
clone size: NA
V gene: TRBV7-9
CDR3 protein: CASSARTGVLSSSGYTF
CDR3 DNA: TGTGCCAGCAGCGCCCGGACAGGGGTTTTGTCCTCTTCTGGCTACACCTTC

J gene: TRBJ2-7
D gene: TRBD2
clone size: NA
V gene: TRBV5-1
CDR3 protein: CASSNPRGSRNEQYF
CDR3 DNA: TGCGCCAGCAGCAACCCCCGCGGGAGCCGGAACGAGCAGTACTTC

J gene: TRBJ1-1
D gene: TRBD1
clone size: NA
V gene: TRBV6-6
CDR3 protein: CASSFTGTGGAEAFF
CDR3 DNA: TGTGCCAGCAGTTTCACCGGGACAGGTGGGGCTGAAGCTTTCTTT

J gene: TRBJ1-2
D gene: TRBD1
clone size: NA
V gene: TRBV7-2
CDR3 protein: CASSFYVMDRAAGYTF
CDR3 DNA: TGTGCCAGCAGCTTTTACGTTATGGACAGGGCTGCTGGCTACACCTTC

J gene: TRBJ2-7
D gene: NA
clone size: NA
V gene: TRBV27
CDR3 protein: CASSPGGSSYEQYF
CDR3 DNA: TGTGCCAGCAGTCCGGGTGGCAGTTCCTACGAGCAGTACTTC

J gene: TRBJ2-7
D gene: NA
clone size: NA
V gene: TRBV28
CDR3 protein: CASRPTGSYEQYF
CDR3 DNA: TGTGCCAGCAGGCCAACTGGTTCCTACGAGCAGTACTTC

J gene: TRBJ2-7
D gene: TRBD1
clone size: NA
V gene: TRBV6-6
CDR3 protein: CASSRTGASYEQYF
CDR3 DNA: TGTGCCAGCAGCCGGACAGGCGCCTCCTACGAGCAGTACTTC

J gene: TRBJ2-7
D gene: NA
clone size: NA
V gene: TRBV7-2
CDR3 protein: CASSLPTVGGSLSSYEQYF
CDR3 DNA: TGTGCCAGCAGCTTACCTACCGTGGGGGGTTCCTTAAGCTCCTACGAGCAGTACTTC

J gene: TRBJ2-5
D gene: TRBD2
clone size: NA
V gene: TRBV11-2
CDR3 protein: CASSLDSGRAGETQYF
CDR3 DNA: TGTGCCAGCAGCTTAGATAGCGGGAGGGCCGGGGAGACCCAGTACTTC

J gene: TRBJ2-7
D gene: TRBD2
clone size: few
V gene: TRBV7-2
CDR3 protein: CASTTGLAGSYEQYF
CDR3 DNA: TGTGCCAGCACCACAGGACTAGCGGGATCGTACGAGCAGTACTTC

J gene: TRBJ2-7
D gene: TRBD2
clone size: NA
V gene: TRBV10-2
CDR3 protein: CASSEMGGSYEQYF
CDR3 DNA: TGCGCCAGCAGTGAGATGGGGGGGTCCTACGAGCAGTACTTC

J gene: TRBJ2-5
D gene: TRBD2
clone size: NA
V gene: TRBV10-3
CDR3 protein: CASEREGGGGTQYF
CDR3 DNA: TGTGCCTCAGAGCGGGAGGGCGGAGGAGGGACCCAGTACTTC

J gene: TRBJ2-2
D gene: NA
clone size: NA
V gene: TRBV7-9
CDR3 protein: CASSLWTSNTGELFF
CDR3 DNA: TGTGCCAGCAGCTTATGGACTTCGAACACCGGGGAGCTGTTTTTT

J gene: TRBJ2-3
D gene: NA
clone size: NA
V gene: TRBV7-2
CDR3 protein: CASSRGLSTDTQYF
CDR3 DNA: TGTGCCAGCAGCCGCGGACTCAGCACAGATACGCAGTATTTT

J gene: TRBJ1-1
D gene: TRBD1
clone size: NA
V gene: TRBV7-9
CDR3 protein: CASIALLPGQGSEAFF
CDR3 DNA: TGTGCCAGCATCGCATTACTCCCGGGACAGGGTTCTGAAGCTTTCTTT

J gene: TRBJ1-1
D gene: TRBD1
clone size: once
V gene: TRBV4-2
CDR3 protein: CASSQKTGGRIPMNTEAFF
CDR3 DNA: TGTGCCAGCAGCCAAAAAACAGGGGGCCGAATACCAATGAACACTGAAGCTTTCTTT

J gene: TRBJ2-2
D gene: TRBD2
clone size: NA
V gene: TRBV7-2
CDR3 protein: CASSPTSGVGGELFF
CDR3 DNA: TGTGCCAGCAGCCCGACTAGCGGGGTCGGCGGGGAGCTGTTTTTT

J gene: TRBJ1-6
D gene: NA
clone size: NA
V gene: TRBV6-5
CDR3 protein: CASRRESSYNSPLHF
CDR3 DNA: TGTGCCAGCAGGCGAGAGAGCTCCTATAATTCACCCCTCCACTTT

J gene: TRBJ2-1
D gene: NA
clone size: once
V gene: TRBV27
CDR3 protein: CASSFRGIGQFF
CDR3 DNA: TGTGCCAGCAGTTTTAGGGGAATTGGGCAGTTCTTC

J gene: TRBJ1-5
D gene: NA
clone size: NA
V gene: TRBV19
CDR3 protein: CASSLNSNQPQHF
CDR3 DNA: TGTGCCAGTAGTTTAAATAGCAATCAGCCCCAGCATTTT

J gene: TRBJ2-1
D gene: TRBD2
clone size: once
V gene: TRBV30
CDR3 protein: CAWSPDHPPTSAYNEQFF
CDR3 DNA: TGTGCCTGGAGTCCTGACCACCCGCCGACTAGCGCTTACAATGAGCAGTTCTTC

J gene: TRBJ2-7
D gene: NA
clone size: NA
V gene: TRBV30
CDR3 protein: CALLKAGLYEQYF
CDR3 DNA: TGTGCCCTCCTTAAGGCAGGACTCTACGAGCAGTACTTC

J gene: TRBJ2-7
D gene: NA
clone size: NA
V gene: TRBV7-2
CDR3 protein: CASSLGGAQGRNEQYF
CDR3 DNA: TGTGCCAGCAGCTTAGGAGGAGCCCAGGGTAGGAACGAGCAGTACTTC

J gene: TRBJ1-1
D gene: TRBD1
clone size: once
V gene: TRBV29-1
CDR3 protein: CSVVRTGDFSEAFF
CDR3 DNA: TGCAGCGTTGTAAGGACAGGGGATTTTAGTGAAGCTTTCTTT

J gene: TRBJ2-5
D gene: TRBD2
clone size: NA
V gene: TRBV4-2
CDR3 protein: CASSHRSVRTSDETQYF
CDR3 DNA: TGTGCCAGCAGCCATAGATCTGTCCGGACTAGCGATGAGACCCAGTACTTC

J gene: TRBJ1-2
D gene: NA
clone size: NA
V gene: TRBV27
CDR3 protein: CASRSPSRLGGYTF
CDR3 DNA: TGTGCCAGCAGGTCTCCCTCAAGACTCGGGGGCTACACCTTC

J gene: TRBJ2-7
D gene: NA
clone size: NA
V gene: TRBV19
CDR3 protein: CASSMMGISYEQYF
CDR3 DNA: TGTGCCAGCAGTATGATGGGCATCTCCTACGAGCAGTACTTC

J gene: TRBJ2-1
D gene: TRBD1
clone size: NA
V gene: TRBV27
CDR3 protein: CASTSTSGQVAYNEQFF
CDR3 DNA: TGTGCCAGCACCTCTACTTCGGGACAGGTAGCCTACAATGAGCAGTTCTTC

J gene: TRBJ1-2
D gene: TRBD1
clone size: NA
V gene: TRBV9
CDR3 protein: CASSGGQLNYGYTF
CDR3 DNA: TGTGCCAGCAGCGGGGGACAGCTTAACTATGGCTACACCTTC

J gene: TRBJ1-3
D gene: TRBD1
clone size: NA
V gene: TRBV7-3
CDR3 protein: CASSPGGGQGDSGNTIYF
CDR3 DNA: TGTGCCAGCAGCCCTGGCGGAGGACAGGGAGACTCTGGAAACACCATATATTTT

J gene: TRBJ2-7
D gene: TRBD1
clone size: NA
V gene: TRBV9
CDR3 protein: CASSETGSNEQYF
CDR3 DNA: TGTGCCAGCAGCGAGACAGGGTCAAACGAGCAGTACTTC

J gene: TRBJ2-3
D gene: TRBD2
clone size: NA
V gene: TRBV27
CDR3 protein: CASNLAGGGWLDTQYF
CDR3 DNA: TGTGCCAGCAATCTAGCCGGGGGGGGTTGGTTGGATACGCAGTATTTT

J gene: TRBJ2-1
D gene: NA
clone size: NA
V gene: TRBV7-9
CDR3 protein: CASSRRDGRTSSYNEQFF
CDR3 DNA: TGTGCCAGCAGCCGCCGGGATGGCAGGACTTCTTCCTACAATGAGCAGTTCTTC

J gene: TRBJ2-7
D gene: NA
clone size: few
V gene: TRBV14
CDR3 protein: CASSQGSARRNEQYF
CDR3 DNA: TGTGCCAGCAGCCAAGGTTCGGCTAGGAGGAACGAGCAGTACTTC

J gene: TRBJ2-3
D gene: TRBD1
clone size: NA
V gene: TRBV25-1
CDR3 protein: CASSRGTGIADTQYF
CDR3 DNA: TGTGCCAGCAGCCGCGGGACAGGGATAGCAGATACGCAGTATTTT

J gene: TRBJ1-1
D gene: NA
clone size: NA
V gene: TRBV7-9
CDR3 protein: CASSLQQSEAFF
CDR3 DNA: TGTGCCAGCAGCTTACAACAGAGTGAAGCTTTCTTT

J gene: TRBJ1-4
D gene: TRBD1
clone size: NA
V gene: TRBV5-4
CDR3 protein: CASSLTGVYNNEKLFF
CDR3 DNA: TGTGCCAGCAGTTTAACAGGGGTATACAATAATGAAAAACTGTTTTTT

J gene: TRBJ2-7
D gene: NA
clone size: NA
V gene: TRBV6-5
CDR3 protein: CASSYSSQGPFYEQYF
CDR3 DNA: TGTGCCAGCAGTTACTCATCACAGGGACCCTTCTACGAGCAGTACTTC

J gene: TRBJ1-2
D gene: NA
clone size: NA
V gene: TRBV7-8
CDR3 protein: CASSLEDSNYGYTF
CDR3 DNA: TGTGCCAGCAGCTTAGAGGACAGTAACTATGGCTACACCTTC

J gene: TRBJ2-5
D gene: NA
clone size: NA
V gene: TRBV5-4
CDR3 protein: CASGHNQETQYF
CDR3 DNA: TGTGCCAGCGGCCACAACCAAGAGACCCAGTACTTC